The rows below give T cell receptor beta chains drawn from one sample of a study of shared clonotypes between healthy human individuals. Assay used: immunoSEQ multiplex PCR; TCRdb lists only in-frame clones, some missing. The sample lists more than 1,200,000 clones; around 98.5% were seen once. The sample consisted of naive CD4+ T cells sorted from blood. Receptors originate from a young man in good health. Both conserved end residues are part of each CDR3. The order of the fields is D gene, J gene, V gene, clone size, CDR3 protein, CDR3 DNA. D genes are given only for firm matches. Rows give clone size only sometimes, using once, few, many, or a class for an expanded clone.

d_call: -; j_call: TRBJ2-3; v_call: TRBV5-6; clone_size: -; cdr3_aa: CASSFRGPSTDTQYF; cdr3_nt: TGTGCCAGCAGCTTTCGGGGACCGAGCACAGATACGCAGTATTTT
d_call: -; j_call: TRBJ2-5; v_call: TRBV11-3; clone_size: -; cdr3_aa: CASSFTGSSETQYF; cdr3_nt: TGTGCCAGCAGCTTTACAGGGTCCTCCGAGACCCAGTACTTC
d_call: -; j_call: TRBJ1-2; v_call: TRBV6-1; clone_size: -; cdr3_aa: CASKTGLSTHGYTF; cdr3_nt: TGTGCCAGCAAAACAGGGCTTTCTACCCATGGCTACACCTTC
d_call: TRBD1; j_call: TRBJ2-1; v_call: TRBV12-5; clone_size: -; cdr3_aa: CASSPGTVIEQFF; cdr3_nt: TGTGCTAGCTCCCCCGGGACAGTTATTGAGCAGTTCTTC
d_call: -; j_call: TRBJ2-5; v_call: TRBV6-6; clone_size: -; cdr3_aa: CASSYSVITETQYF; cdr3_nt: TGTGCCAGCAGTTACTCGGTCATAACGGAGACCCAGTACTTC
d_call: -; j_call: TRBJ1-4; v_call: TRBV18; clone_size: -; cdr3_aa: CASSPDNRDEKLFF; cdr3_nt: TGTGCCAGCTCACCGGACAATCGGGACGAAAAACTGTTTTTT
d_call: -; j_call: TRBJ2-5; v_call: TRBV9; clone_size: -; cdr3_aa: CASSVATSGRRQETQYF; cdr3_nt: TGTGCCAGCAGCGTAGCTACGAGTGGGCGAAGGCAAGAGACCCAGTACTTC
d_call: -; j_call: TRBJ1-2; v_call: TRBV6-1; clone_size: -; cdr3_aa: CASRKDKAANYGYTF; cdr3_nt: TGTGCCAGCAGGAAAGATAAGGCGGCGAACTATGGCTACACCTTC
d_call: TRBD2; j_call: TRBJ2-3; v_call: TRBV6-5; clone_size: -; cdr3_aa: CASSYRTSGISDTQYF; cdr3_nt: TGTGCCAGCAGTTACCGGACTAGCGGGATATCAGATACGCAGTATTTT
d_call: -; j_call: TRBJ2-6; v_call: TRBV4-1; clone_size: once; cdr3_aa: CASSQEGGSGANVLTF; cdr3_nt: TGCGCCAGCAGCCAAGAAGGGGGATCCGGGGCCAACGTCCTGACTTTC
d_call: TRBD2; j_call: TRBJ2-7; v_call: TRBV29-1; clone_size: few; cdr3_aa: CSVMGTSGRDLGEQYF; cdr3_nt: TGCAGCGTTATGGGGACTAGCGGGAGAGATTTGGGTGAGCAGTACTTC
d_call: TRBD1; j_call: TRBJ2-1; v_call: TRBV5-1; clone_size: -; cdr3_aa: CASSSGQGLYNEQFF; cdr3_nt: TGCGCCAGCAGCTCCGGACAGGGACTCTACAATGAGCAGTTCTTC
d_call: TRBD1; j_call: TRBJ1-5; v_call: TRBV30; clone_size: -; cdr3_aa: CAWQERQGLNQPQHF; cdr3_nt: TGTGCCTGGCAGGAAAGACAGGGCCTAAATCAGCCCCAGCATTTT
d_call: -; j_call: TRBJ2-7; v_call: TRBV29-1; clone_size: -; cdr3_aa: CSVVGGLFEQYF; cdr3_nt: TGCAGCGTTGTAGGGGGGCTTTTCGAGCAGTACTTC
d_call: -; j_call: TRBJ1-5; v_call: TRBV13; clone_size: -; cdr3_aa: CASSLGQRRHGGNQPQHF; cdr3_nt: TGTGCCAGCAGCTTAGGACAGCGCAGGCACGGTGGCAATCAGCCCCAGCATTTT
d_call: -; j_call: TRBJ2-7; v_call: TRBV2; clone_size: once; cdr3_aa: CASRAVTYEQYF; cdr3_nt: TGTGCCAGCAGAGCCGTCACCTACGAGCAGTACTTC
d_call: TRBD2; j_call: TRBJ2-5; v_call: TRBV11-3; clone_size: -; cdr3_aa: CASSLTFGGDPQETQYF; cdr3_nt: TGTGCCAGCAGCTTAACATTTGGGGGGGACCCCCAAGAGACCCAGTACTTC
d_call: TRBD2; j_call: TRBJ2-7; v_call: TRBV7-9; clone_size: -; cdr3_aa: CASSPGLLAGVGYEQYF; cdr3_nt: TGTGCCAGCAGCCCGGGACTGCTAGCGGGAGTTGGATACGAGCAGTACTTC
d_call: -; j_call: TRBJ2-7; v_call: TRBV29-1; clone_size: -; cdr3_aa: CSVASGRSNEQYF; cdr3_nt: TGCAGCGTTGCATCCGGGCGATCCAACGAGCAGTACTTC
d_call: TRBD1; j_call: TRBJ1-5; v_call: TRBV18; clone_size: -; cdr3_aa: CASSPDRGQPQHF; cdr3_nt: TGTGCCAGCTCACCCGACAGGGGTCAGCCCCAGCATTTT
d_call: TRBD1; j_call: TRBJ1-2; v_call: TRBV29-1; clone_size: -; cdr3_aa: CSVAGQGYGYTF; cdr3_nt: TGCAGCGTGGCGGGACAGGGTTATGGCTACACCTTC
d_call: TRBD1; j_call: TRBJ2-2; v_call: TRBV6-5; clone_size: -; cdr3_aa: CASAAAGGNTGELFF; cdr3_nt: TGTGCCAGCGCGGCGGCAGGGGGTAACACCGGGGAGCTGTTTTTT